The 19 T cell receptor beta chains listed next were all sequenced from one sample in a study of T cells after yellow fever vaccination. From the 5' RACE reads, TCRdb called clonotypes with MiXCR, one entry per CDR3 protein. In the table there are roughly 250,000 distinct CDR3 sequences, over 10% of which are singletons. The material sequenced was CD4+ T cells sorted from PBMCs, taken 45 days after the yellow fever booster vaccination. The receptors were gathered from a man aged 25-40 years who received the YFV17D yellow fever vaccine.

This clonotype was observed a handful of times. The chain couples TRBV6-5 to TRBJ2-1; D gene uncertain. The germline gives CDR1 MNHEY, CDR2 SVGAGI. CDR3 length equals 12 residues. Trimming shortened V by 6 bases and J by 6 bases, and 9 bases separated the two germline ends. The CDR3: CASSPDLNEQFF. CDR3 DNA sequence: TGTGCCAGCAGCCCTGACCTCAATGAGCAGTTCTTC.

This clonotype was detected only a few times. The rearrangement uses TRBV10-3 and TRBJ2-5; 10 positions agree with TRBD2. Germline-derived CDR1 and CDR2 are ENHRY and SYGVKD. J gave up 6 bases and V 4 bases, and 5 bases lay outside the gene matches. The CDR3 is 14 residues long. For the CDR3, the DNA is TGTGCCATCAGTGTAGGACTAGCGGAGAAGACCCAGTACTTC. It encodes CAISVGLAEKTQYF.

This clonotype was detected only a few times. This chain joins TRBV7-9 and TRBJ2-3; 8 bases agree with TRBD2. With 1 base clipped from V and 1 base from J, the junction kept 7 bases outside the gene matches. The germline CDR1 and CDR2 sequences are SEHNR and FQNEAQ (reference sequence). The CDR3 is 17 amino acids. In nucleotides, the CDR3 is TGTGCCAGCAGCTTAGGGGATAGCGGGGCTGGCACAGATACGCAGTATTTT. Translating gives CASSLGDSGAGTDTQYF. Variable domain in full (rest from reference TRBV7-9 and TRBJ2-3): DTGVSQNPRHKITKRGQNVTFRCDPISEHNRLYWYRQTLGQGPEFLTYFQNEAQLEKSRLLSDRFSAERPKGSFSTLEIQRTEQGDSAMYLCASSLGDSGAGTDTQYFGPGTRLTVL.

This clonotype appeared once. The CDR3 does not close with the conserved phenylalanine or tryptophan, likely indicating a read error. V and J are TRBV6-5 and TRBJ1-4, with D unresolved. Germline V gene lookup returns CDR1 MNHEY and CDR2 SVGAGI. V was shortened by 2 bases and J by 2 bases, with 9 bases between the two germline ends. The CDR3 loop spans 15 amino acids. CDR3 sequence (DNA): TGTGCCAGCAGTTACCTTTCTGGGACTAATGAAAAACTGTTTATT. Protein sequence: CASSYLSGTNEKLFI.

J is TRBJ2-7 and V is TRBV9, with TRBD2 matching over 7 bases. Germline CDR1 and CDR2: SGDLS and YYNGEE. The CDR3 totals 15 residues. The ends lost 4 bases at V and 5 bases at J; junction bases unmatched: 12. CDR3 loop: CASSPTSRRMDEQYF. As DNA, the CDR3 is TGTGCCAGCAGCCCGACTAGCAGGAGGATGGACGAGCAGTACTTC.

This clonotype came up a few times. The chain recombines TRBV27 with TRBJ2-1, with TRBD2 matching 10 bases. The junction had 5 bases not matched to a gene; V was cut back by 4 bases and J by 8 bases. Germline V gives CDR1 MNHEY, CDR2 SMNVEV (reference sequence). This CDR3 region has 14 residues. In DNA form, the CDR3 reads TGTGCCAGCAGTTCTAGCGGGAGTTTGGATGAGCAGTTCTTC. It encodes CASSSSGSLDEQFF.

This clonotype was counted between two and nine times. The J gene is TRBJ2-1, the V gene TRBV5-1; D uncertain. The V gene lost 7 bases and the J gene lost 10 bases, with 21 bases spanning the gap. Germline CDR1 and CDR2: SGHRS and YFSETQ. The CDR3 is 14 residues long. CDR3 amino acids: CASGSSVLPFEQFF. As DNA, the CDR3 is TGCGCCAGCGGCTCCAGTGTACTCCCATTCGAGCAGTTCTTC.

This clonotype was observed a handful of times. The gene calls are TRBV20-1 and TRBJ2-1; the match to TRBD2 covers 8 bases. With V trimmed by 5 bases and J by 0 bases, 6 bases remained unmatched. The germline V gene encodes CDR1 DFQATT and CDR2 SNEGSKA (reference sequence). The CDR3 is made up of 15 amino acids. In DNA form, the CDR3 reads TGCAGTGCTCAGCCTAGCGGGCGCTCCTACAATGAGCAGTTCTTC. Translation gives CSAQPSGRSYNEQFF.

The gene calls are TRBV30 and TRBJ2-3; D call uncertain. Germline V gives CDR1 GTSNPN, CDR2 SVGIG (reference sequence). Deletions cut 2 bases from V and 4 bases from J, with 7 bases between. The CDR3 sequence is 12 residues long. The CDR3 loop is CAWSSIPDTQYF. The CDR3 DNA is TGTGCCTGGAGTTCCATCCCAGATACGCAGTATTTT. The full variable domain, with the rest looked up from reference TRBV30 and TRBJ2-3, is SQTIHQWPATLVQPVGSPLSLECTVEGTSNPNLYWYRQAAGRGLQLLFYSVGIGQISSEVPQNLSASRPQDRQFILSSKKLLLSDSGFYLCAWSSIPDTQYFGPGTRLTVL.

A few counts support this clonotype. The rearrangement joins TRBV7-2 to TRBJ2-7; possibly TRBD1 for D (5 bases). The CDR3 is 14 amino acids. V was clipped by 3 bases and J by 0 bases, with 9 bases between them. CDR1 SGHTA and CDR2 FQGNSA come from the germline V gene. The CDR3 nucleotides are TGTGCCAGCAGCTTGTTGGGGCGCTCCTACGAGCAGTACTTC. This encodes CASSLLGRSYEQYF.

The rearrangement uses TRBV7-2 and TRBJ2-2; 9 bases are shared with TRBD2. The CDR3 runs to 15 residues. V lost 5 bases, J lost 1 base, and 2 bases stayed unmatched. CDR1 is SGHTA, CDR2 FQGNSA, per germline. CDR3 in amino acids: CASSTTSGNTGELFF. Here the CDR3 DNA reads TGTGCCAGCAGCACGACTAGCGGGAACACCGGGGAGCTGTTTTTT. The full variable domain, completed using reference TRBV7-2 and TRBJ2-2, is GAGVSQSPSNKVTEKGKDVELRCDPISGHTALYWYRQSLGQGLEFLIYFQGNSAPDKSGLPSDRFSAERTGGSVSTLTIQRTQQEDSAVYLCASSTTSGNTGELFFGEGSRLTVL.

This clonotype was counted between two and nine times. The rearrangement joins TRBV11-1 to TRBJ2-5, with TRBD1 identical over 8 bases. The length of the CDR3 is 18 residues. V was clipped by 5 bases and J by 3 bases; unmatched bases: 17. The germline V gene encodes CDR1 SGHAT and CDR2 FQDESV (reference sequence). The chain's CDR3 is CASSHLTGSGGREETQYF. The CDR3 DNA sequence: TGTGCCAGCAGCCATCTCACAGGGTCAGGGGGCCGAGAAGAGACCCAGTACTTC.

The chain couples TRBV20-1 to TRBJ2-7; D tentatively reads TRBD1 or TRBD2 (7 bases each). The CDR3 has 13 residues. V was pared by 7 bases and J by 4 bases, with 17 bases between. The germline V gene encodes CDR1 DFQATT and CDR2 SNEGSKA (reference sequence). As DNA, the CDR3 is TGCAGTGATAGCCCCAGGGGGGGTTACGAGCAGTACTTC. This codes for CSDSPRGGYEQYF.

This clonotype was found many times. The rearrangement uses TRBV20-1 and TRBJ2-1; D remains ambiguous. Germline CDR1 DFQATT, CDR2 SNEGSKA (reference sequence). The CDR3 has 15 amino acids. Trimming shortened V by 2 bases and J by 5 bases, and 16 bases separated the two germline ends. In nucleotides, the CDR3 is TGCAGTGCTAGACAACAGAACCTAGATAACAATGAGCAGTTCTTC. This encodes CSARQQNLDNNEQFF.

About this clonotype itself: A much larger clone lies one base from this, so it may be a read error. This chain uses TRBV7-2 with TRBJ2-5, with 7 positions matching TRBD1. This CDR3 spans 16 amino acids. Germline CDR1 and CDR2: SGHTA and FQGNSA. In DNA form, the CDR3 reads TGTGTCAGCAGCTTAGGACCACAGGGGAGCCAAGAGACCCAGTACTTC. As protein: CVSSLGPQGSQETQYF. Full variable domain (rest looked up from reference TRBV7-2 and TRBJ2-5): GAGVSQSPSNKVTEKGKDVELRCDPISGHTALYWYRQSLGQGLEFLIYFQGNSAPDKSGLPSDRFSAERTGGSVSTLTIQRTQQEDSAVYLCVSSLGPQGSQETQYFGPGTRLLVL.

This clonotype was detected only a few times. The chain recombines TRBV11-2 with TRBJ2-5, with a weak D call TRBD1 (5 bases). Between the trimmed V and J ends, which lost 5 bases and 5 bases, there was a span of 12 bases. Germline-derived CDR1 and CDR2 are SGHAT and FQNNGV. The CDR3 sequence is 13 residues long. CDR3 sequence (DNA): TGTGCCAGCAGCCCACAGGTACCGGAGACCCAGTACTTC. Translating it yields CASSPQVPETQYF. Full variable domain (remainder filled in from reference TRBV11-2 and TRBJ2-5): EAGVAQSPRYKIIEKRQSVAFWCNPISGHATLYWYQQILGQGPKLLIQFQNNGVVDDSQLPKDRFSAERLKGVDSTLKIQPAKLEDSAVYLCASSPQVPETQYFGPGTRLLVL.

The chain links TRBV11-2 to TRBJ2-3; D remains ambiguous. The CDR3 has 15 amino acids. V dropped 3 bases and J dropped 1 base, with 11 bases sitting between them. Germline-derived CDR1 and CDR2 are SGHAT and FQNNGV. CDR3 nucleotides: TGTGCCAGCAGCTTTGACTCCCGGGGCACAGATACGCAGTATTTT. It encodes CASSFDSRGTDTQYF.

This clonotype has a handful of counts. The rearrangement uses TRBV7-2 and TRBJ2-7, with 11 bases fitting TRBD2. The CDR3 is made up of 14 amino acids. Germline V CDR1 and CDR2: SGHTA, FQGNSA. V trimming: 2 bases; J trimming: 7 bases; junction bases outside the gene matches: 4. CDR3 nucleotide sequence: TGTGCCAGCAGCTTACTAGCGGGAGGTTGGGAGCAGTACTTC. Translation: CASSLLAGGWEQYF.

The table lists this clonotype with a few counts. The rearrangement uses TRBV3-1 and TRBJ2-6; 9 bases agree with TRBD1. Germline CDR1 is LGHDT and CDR2 is YNNKEL (reference sequence). The trim removed 4 bases at V and 4 bases at J, leaving 5 bases unmatched. The CDR3 spans 16 residues. The CDR3 DNA is TGTGCCAGCAGCCGCGACAGGGGGACGGGGGCCAACGTCCTGACTTTC. This gives the protein CASSRDRGTGANVLTF.